This T cell receptor beta chain derives from a study of T cell changes during pregnancy in multiple sclerosis. The CDR3 is 13 residues long. After removal of 4 bases from V and 5 bases from J, the junction contained 3 bases not matched to a gene. Germline CDR1 ENHRY, CDR2 SYGVKD. The data were produced by immunoSEQ multiplex PCR, yet TCRdb's version contains in-frame clones alone and is incomplete. The data hold some 64,000 clones, with about 92% observed a single time. The TCR originated in a female donor with multiple sclerosis, enrolled in a pregnancy study. The starting material was peripheral blood, obtained after pregnancy. The genes are TRBV10-3 and TRBJ2-7, with 9 bases that match TRBD2. The CDR3 region is CAISGTSADEQYF. The CDR3 bases are TGTGCCATCAGTGGGACTAGCGCAGACGAGCAGTACTTC.